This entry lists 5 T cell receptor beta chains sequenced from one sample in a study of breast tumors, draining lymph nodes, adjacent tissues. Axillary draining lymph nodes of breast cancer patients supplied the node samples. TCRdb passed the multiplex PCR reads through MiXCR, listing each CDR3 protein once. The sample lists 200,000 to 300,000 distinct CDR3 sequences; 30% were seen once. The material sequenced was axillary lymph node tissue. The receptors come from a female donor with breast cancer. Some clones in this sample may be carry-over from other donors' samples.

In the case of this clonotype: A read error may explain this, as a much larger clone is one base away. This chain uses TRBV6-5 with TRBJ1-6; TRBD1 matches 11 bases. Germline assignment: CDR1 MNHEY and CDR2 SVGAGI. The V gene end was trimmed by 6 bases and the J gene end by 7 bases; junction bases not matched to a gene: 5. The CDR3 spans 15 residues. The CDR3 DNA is TGTGCCAGCAGACCCGGACAGGGGGCCAATTCACCCCTCCACTTT. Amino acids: CASRPGQGANSPLHF.

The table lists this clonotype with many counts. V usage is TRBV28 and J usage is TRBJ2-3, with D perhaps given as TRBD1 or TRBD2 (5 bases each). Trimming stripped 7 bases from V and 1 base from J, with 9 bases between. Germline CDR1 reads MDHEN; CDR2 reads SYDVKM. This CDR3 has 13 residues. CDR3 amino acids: CASNRDRTDTQYF. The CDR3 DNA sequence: TGTGCCAGCAACCGGGACCGCACAGATACGCAGTATTTT.

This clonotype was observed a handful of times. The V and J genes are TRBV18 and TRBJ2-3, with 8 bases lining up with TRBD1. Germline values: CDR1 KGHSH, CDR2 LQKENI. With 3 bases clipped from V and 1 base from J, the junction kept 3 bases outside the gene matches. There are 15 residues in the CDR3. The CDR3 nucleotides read TGTGCCAGCTCACCGGCAGGGGGCGGCACAGATACGCAGTATTTT. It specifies CASSPAGGGTDTQYF.

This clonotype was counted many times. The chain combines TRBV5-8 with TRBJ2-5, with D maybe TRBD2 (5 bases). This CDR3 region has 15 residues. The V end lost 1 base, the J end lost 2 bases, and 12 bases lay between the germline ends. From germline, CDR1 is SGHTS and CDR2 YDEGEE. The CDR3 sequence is CASSLPLGVQETQYF. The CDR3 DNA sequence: TGTGCCAGCAGCTTGCCCCTGGGAGTTCAAGAGACCCAGTACTTC.

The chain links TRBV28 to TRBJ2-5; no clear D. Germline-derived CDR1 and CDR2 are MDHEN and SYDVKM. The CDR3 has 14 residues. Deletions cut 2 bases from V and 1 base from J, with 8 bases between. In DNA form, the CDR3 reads TGTGCCAGCAGTTTAGTAGGGATCCAAGAGACCCAGTACTTC. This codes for CASSLVGIQETQYF.